One and the same sample provided the 5 T cell receptor beta chains below, sequenced in a study of blood T cell repertoires in COVID-19. Clones were sequenced by immunoSEQ multiplex PCR, and TCRdb holds only the in-frame ones, with some missing. The table includes about 80,000 clones, 60% to 85% detected once. Sequenced material: peripheral blood. The receptors were sampled from a human donor in a cohort sampled during active COVID-19.

The chain combines TRBV27 with TRBJ1-2; D is unresolved. This CDR3 region has 14 residues. V was pared by 5 bases and J by 8 bases, with 18 bases between. Germline assignment: CDR1 MNHEY and CDR2 SMNVEV (reference sequence). Here the CDR3 DNA reads TGTGCCAGCAGTCCTATGACCCAAATAGCGGGCTACACCTTC. Translated, it gives CASSPMTQIAGYTF.

This chain uses TRBV6-1 with TRBJ2-3; tentative D call: TRBD2 (6 bases). The germline gives CDR1 MNHNS, CDR2 SASEGT. The CDR3 runs 16 residues. The V end was cut by 1 base, the J end by 0 bases, with 11 bases between. CDR3 amino acids: CASSEEVAASTDTQYF. The CDR3 DNA reads as TGTGCCAGCAGTGAAGAAGTAGCGGCTAGCACAGATACGCAGTATTTT.

This chain links TRBV5-1 with TRBJ2-2; no clear D. This CDR3 is built from 14 residues. From germline, CDR1 is SGHRS and CDR2 YFSETQ. The V end lost 0 bases, the J end lost 1 base, and 4 bases lay between the germline ends. Here the CDR3 DNA reads TGCGCCAGCAGCTTGGCCGGGAACACCGGGGAGCTGTTTTTT. It encodes CASSLAGNTGELFF.

The chain has TRBV11-3 and TRBJ2-2; 9 bases line up with TRBD1. V shed 5 bases, J shed 7 bases, and the junction held 11 bases outside the gene matches. The CDR3 runs to 16 residues. Germline loops: CDR1 SGHNT, CDR2 YENEEA. CDR3 sequence (DNA): TGTGCCAGCAGCCCACCACAGGGGGCGCAGATCGGGGAGCTGTTTTTT. Translation: CASSPPQGAQIGELFF.

This clone was detected only once. The rearrangement links TRBV5-1 to TRBJ1-2; D possibly corresponds to TRBD1 (5 bases). CDR1 is SGHRS and CDR2 is YFSETQ in the germline V gene. Trimming removed 0 bases from V and 2 bases from J, with 11 bases in between. This CDR3 is built from 15 residues. CDR3 sequence reads: CASSLGGDSNYGYTF. Here the CDR3 DNA reads TGCGCCAGCAGCTTGGGTGGGGACTCCAACTATGGCTACACCTTC.